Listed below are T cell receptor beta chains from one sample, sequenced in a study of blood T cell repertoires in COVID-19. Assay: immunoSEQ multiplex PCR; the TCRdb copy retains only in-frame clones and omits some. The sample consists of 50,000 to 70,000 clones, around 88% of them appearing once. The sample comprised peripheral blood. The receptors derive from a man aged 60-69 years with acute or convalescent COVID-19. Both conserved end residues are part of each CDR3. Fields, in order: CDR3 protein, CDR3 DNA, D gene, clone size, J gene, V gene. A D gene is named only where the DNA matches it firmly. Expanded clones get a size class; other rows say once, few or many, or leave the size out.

CDR3: CASSDRGKGTGELFF
DNA: TGTGCCAGCAGCGACAGGGGAAAAGGAACCGGGGAGCTGTTTTTT
D: TRBD1
size: once
J: TRBJ2-2
V: TRBV2

CDR3: CASSIGAGELFF
DNA: TGTGCCAGCAGCATCGGAGCTGGGGAGCTGTTTTTT
D: -
size: -
J: TRBJ2-2
V: TRBV11-2

CDR3: CASSSPGSNYGYTF
DNA: TGTGCCAGCAGTTCTCCGGGATCCAACTATGGCTACACCTTC
D: -
size: -
J: TRBJ1-2
V: TRBV28

CDR3: CASSFLAGSYNEQFF
DNA: TGTGCCAGCAGCTTTTTAGCGGGTTCCTACAATGAGCAGTTCTTC
D: TRBD2
size: -
J: TRBJ2-1
V: TRBV5-5

CDR3: CASSPSGSSYNEQFF
DNA: TGCGCCAGCAGCCCCAGCGGAAGCTCCTACAATGAGCAGTTCTTC
D: -
size: once
J: TRBJ2-1
V: TRBV5-1

CDR3: CASSLSGTPRAETQYF
DNA: TGTGCCAGCAGTTTATCGGGGACTCCTCGGGCGGAGACCCAGTACTTC
D: -
size: -
J: TRBJ2-5
V: TRBV28

CDR3: CASGTGHSNQPQHF
DNA: TGTGCCAGCGGGACAGGGCATAGCAATCAGCCCCAGCATTTT
D: TRBD1
size: few
J: TRBJ1-5
V: TRBV28

CDR3: CASSPTGSSGGEQYF
DNA: TGTGCCAGCTCACCGACTGGTAGTAGCGGGGGCGAGCAGTACTTC
D: TRBD2
size: -
J: TRBJ2-7
V: TRBV18

CDR3: CASSFFPVLNTGELFF
DNA: TGTGCCAGCAGCTTCTTTCCGGTGCTAAACACCGGGGAGCTGTTTTTT
D: -
size: -
J: TRBJ2-2
V: TRBV7-8

CDR3: CASSLESGLAGGRAYEQYF
DNA: TGTGCCAGCAGCTTAGAGTCGGGACTAGCGGGAGGACGCGCCTACGAGCAGTACTTC
D: TRBD2
size: -
J: TRBJ2-7
V: TRBV7-9

CDR3: CASSWTGGNTGELFF
DNA: TGTGCCAGCTCATGGACAGGGGGGAACACCGGGGAGCTGTTTTTT
D: TRBD1
size: -
J: TRBJ2-2
V: TRBV18

CDR3: CASSAGTGGYGYTF
DNA: TGTGCCAGCAGCGCCGGGACAGGGGGTTATGGCTACACCTTC
D: TRBD1
size: -
J: TRBJ1-2
V: TRBV6-4

CDR3: CATSRDPTGGYGYTF
DNA: TGTGCCACCAGCAGAGACCCGACAGGGGGCTATGGCTACACCTTC
D: TRBD1
size: once
J: TRBJ1-2
V: TRBV15

CDR3: CASSPRDTVGQPQHF
DNA: TGTGCCAGCAGCCCCCGAGACACCGTGGGTCAGCCCCAGCATTTT
D: -
size: -
J: TRBJ1-5
V: TRBV7-6

CDR3: CASSVGQGPYGYTF
DNA: TGTGCCAGCAGCGTCGGCCAGGGGCCCTATGGCTACACCTTC
D: -
size: -
J: TRBJ1-2
V: TRBV9

CDR3: CATSDPPTGLAGGPRQETQYF
DNA: TGTGCCACCAGTGACCCCCCGACTGGACTAGCGGGAGGGCCCCGCCAAGAGACCCAGTACTTC
D: TRBD2
size: -
J: TRBJ2-5
V: TRBV24-1

CDR3: CASSIIGNTGELFF
DNA: TGTGCCAGTAGTATTATCGGGAACACCGGGGAGCTGTTTTTT
D: -
size: -
J: TRBJ2-2
V: TRBV19

CDR3: CASSLTSGSNEQFF
DNA: TGCGCCAGCAGCTTAACTAGCGGGAGTAATGAGCAGTTCTTC
D: TRBD2
size: -
J: TRBJ2-1
V: TRBV5-1

CDR3: CASSLLQKSTNEKLFF
DNA: TGTGCCAGCAGCTTATTACAGAAATCAACTAATGAAAAACTGTTTTTT
D: -
size: -
J: TRBJ1-4
V: TRBV11-3

CDR3: CAVGTYTYEQYF
DNA: TGTGCCGTGGGGACATATACCTACGAGCAGTACTTC
D: -
size: -
J: TRBJ2-7
V: TRBV2

CDR3: CAWASGPSRGTDTQYF
DNA: TGTGCCTGGGCTAGCGGTCCTTCGCGGGGCACAGATACGCAGTATTTT
D: TRBD2
size: -
J: TRBJ2-3
V: TRBV30

CDR3: CAWSTSGLNSYNEQFF
DNA: TGTGCCTGGAGTACCTCGGGACTCAACTCCTACAATGAGCAGTTCTTC
D: -
size: -
J: TRBJ2-1
V: TRBV30

CDR3: CASAPLTMLGTGDYGYTF
DNA: TGTGCCAGCGCCCCGCTAACTATGTTAGGGACAGGTGACTATGGCTACACCTTC
D: TRBD1
size: -
J: TRBJ1-2
V: TRBV25-1

CDR3: CASSLFESEQYF
DNA: TGCGCCAGCAGCTTGTTCGAGAGTGAGCAGTACTTC
D: -
size: -
J: TRBJ2-7
V: TRBV5-1

CDR3: CAWSVLAGEIEQYF
DNA: TGTGCCTGGAGTGTACTCGCGGGAGAAATCGAGCAGTACTTC
D: TRBD2
size: -
J: TRBJ2-7
V: TRBV30

CDR3: CASRVRDRANEKLFF
DNA: TGTGCCAGTAGGGTCCGGGACAGGGCTAATGAAAAACTGTTTTTT
D: TRBD1
size: -
J: TRBJ1-4
V: TRBV19

CDR3: CASSLPGGGERQPQHF
DNA: TGTGCCAGCAGCCTCCCCGGGGGAGGGGAAAGGCAGCCCCAGCATTTT
D: -
size: few
J: TRBJ1-5
V: TRBV28

CDR3: CASSLKGETQYF
DNA: TGCGCCAGCAGCTTGAAGGGGGAGACCCAGTACTTC
D: -
size: -
J: TRBJ2-5
V: TRBV5-1

CDR3: CASSSRLAGGPYEQFF
DNA: TGTGCCAGCAGTTCCAGGCTAGCGGGAGGGCCCTATGAGCAGTTCTTC
D: TRBD2
size: -
J: TRBJ2-1
V: TRBV6-5

CDR3: CASSQVLQGPTGGYTF
DNA: TGTGCCAGCAGCCAAGTGCTGCAGGGGCCCACAGGTGGCTACACCTTC
D: -
size: -
J: TRBJ1-2
V: TRBV4-2

CDR3: CASNFEWSSYNEQFF
DNA: TGTGCCAGCAATTTCGAATGGAGCTCCTACAATGAGCAGTTCTTC
D: -
size: -
J: TRBJ2-1
V: TRBV27

CDR3: CASSLRRDSNSPLHF
DNA: TGTGCCAGCAGTTTAAGGAGGGACTCCAATTCACCCCTCCACTTT
D: -
size: -
J: TRBJ1-6
V: TRBV27

CDR3: CASSQDGPRTSGRLEQYF
DNA: TGTGCCAGCAGCCAAGATGGCCCCAGGACTAGCGGGAGACTCGAGCAGTACTTC
D: TRBD2
size: -
J: TRBJ2-7
V: TRBV4-2

CDR3: CASSPRTSGRFYNEQFF
DNA: TGTGCCAGCAGTCCAAGGACTAGCGGGAGGTTCTACAATGAGCAGTTCTTC
D: TRBD2
size: -
J: TRBJ2-1
V: TRBV27

CDR3: CASSYSRDWGDEQYF
DNA: TGTGCCAGCAGTTACTCGAGAGACTGGGGCGACGAGCAGTACTTC
D: -
size: -
J: TRBJ2-7
V: TRBV6-2/TRBV6-3

CDR3: CASRQRNSPLHF
DNA: TGTGCCAGCAGACAGCGGAATTCACCCCTCCACTTT
D: -
size: -
J: TRBJ1-6
V: TRBV11-3

CDR3: CASSPPAGEQFF
DNA: TGTGCCAGCTCACCACCGGCAGGAGAGCAGTTCTTC
D: -
size: once
J: TRBJ2-1
V: TRBV18

CDR3: CASSSVVGRGGDEQFF
DNA: TGTGCCAGCAGTTCCGTCGTCGGGAGGGGCGGGGATGAGCAGTTCTTC
D: TRBD2
size: -
J: TRBJ2-1
V: TRBV6-2/TRBV6-3

CDR3: CASSSLRTIYF
DNA: TGTGCCAGCAGCTCCCTTCGGACCATATATTTT
D: -
size: -
J: TRBJ1-3
V: TRBV11-2

CDR3: CASGGGTGFNQPQHF
DNA: TGTGCCAGCGGGGGGGGGACAGGGTTCAATCAGCCCCAGCATTTT
D: TRBD1
size: -
J: TRBJ1-5
V: TRBV28

CDR3: CASSQGERDTQYF
DNA: TGCGCCAGCAGCCAAGGCGAGCGAGATACGCAGTATTTT
D: -
size: once
J: TRBJ2-3
V: TRBV5-1

CDR3: CATSDYGQRSTDTQYF
DNA: TGTGCCACCAGTGATTACGGACAGAGGAGCACAGATACGCAGTATTTT
D: -
size: -
J: TRBJ2-3
V: TRBV24-1

CDR3: CASRSGSSYGYTF
DNA: TGTGCCAGCAGATCAGGGTCTTCCTATGGCTACACCTTC
D: -
size: -
J: TRBJ1-2
V: TRBV28

CDR3: CASSFGAANTGELFF
DNA: TGCGCCAGCAGCTTTGGTGCAGCGAACACCGGGGAGCTGTTTTTT
D: -
size: -
J: TRBJ2-2
V: TRBV5-1

CDR3: CSANRGRAEAFF
DNA: TGCAGCGCTAACAGGGGGAGGGCTGAAGCTTTCTTT
D: TRBD1
size: -
J: TRBJ1-1
V: TRBV29-1

CDR3: CASSLGNPAGQGGYTF
DNA: TGTGCCAGCAGTTTAGGAAACCCCGCGGGACAGGGTGGCTACACCTTC
D: TRBD1
size: -
J: TRBJ1-2
V: TRBV28

CDR3: CASSEGGRTKQYF
DNA: TGTGCCAGCAGCGAAGGAGGACGGACGAAGCAGTACTTC
D: -
size: -
J: TRBJ2-7
V: TRBV27

CDR3: CASSLHSGRGTYEQYF
DNA: TGTGCCAGCAGCCTTCATAGCGGGAGGGGAACCTACGAGCAGTACTTC
D: TRBD2
size: -
J: TRBJ2-7
V: TRBV28

CDR3: CASSPGQGISYEQYF
DNA: TGTGCCAGCAGCCCGGGACAGGGGATCTCCTACGAGCAGTACTTC
D: TRBD1
size: -
J: TRBJ2-7
V: TRBV3-1/TRBV3-2

CDR3: CASRLDLAGLTGELFF
DNA: TGTGCCAGCAGACTCGATCTAGCGGGACTTACCGGGGAGCTGTTTTTT
D: TRBD2
size: -
J: TRBJ2-2
V: TRBV7-2

CDR3: CASSYNRGGNQPQHF
DNA: TGTGCCAGCAGCTATAACAGGGGCGGCAATCAGCCCCAGCATTTT
D: TRBD1
size: -
J: TRBJ1-5
V: TRBV28

CDR3: CASSPRDRDNSPLHF
DNA: TGCGCCAGCAGCCCCCGGGACAGGGACAATTCACCCCTCCACTTT
D: TRBD1
size: -
J: TRBJ1-6
V: TRBV5-1